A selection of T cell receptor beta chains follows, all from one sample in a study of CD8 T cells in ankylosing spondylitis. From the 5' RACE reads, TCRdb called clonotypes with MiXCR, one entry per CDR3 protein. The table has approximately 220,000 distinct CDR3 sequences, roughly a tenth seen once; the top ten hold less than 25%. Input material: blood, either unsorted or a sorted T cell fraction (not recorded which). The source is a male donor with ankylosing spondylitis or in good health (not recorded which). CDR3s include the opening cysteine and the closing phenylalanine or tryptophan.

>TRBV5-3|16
CARSFHRRNSYNEQFF
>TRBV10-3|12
CAIEGQGHEQYF
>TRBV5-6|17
CASSSYDLSGGGYEQYF
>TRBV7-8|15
CASSSGLADTGELFF
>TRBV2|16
CASSGGRPIAKNIQYF
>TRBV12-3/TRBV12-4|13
CASIFGTGGGYTF
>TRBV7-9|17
CASSFQLSWNRSNEQFF
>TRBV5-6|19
CASSLVRLAGGLAKNIQYF
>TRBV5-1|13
CASSSRQEGELFF
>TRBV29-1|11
CSVSQNYGYTF
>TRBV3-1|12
CASSQEGRGQYF
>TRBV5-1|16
CASSLSGQGTNYGYTF
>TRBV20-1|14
CSASGQGASYEQYF
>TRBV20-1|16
CSARGRARGHNEKLFF
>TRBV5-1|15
CASSPGLAGGWELFF
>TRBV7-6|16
CASSSPGRATTNEQFF
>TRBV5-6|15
CASSLRQGAVDTQYF
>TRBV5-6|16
CASSSTGVLAKNIQYF
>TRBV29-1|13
CSVLTDYNSPLHF
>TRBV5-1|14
CASSRTGVNNEQFF
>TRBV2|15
CASTDRGSSSYEQYF
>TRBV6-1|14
CASSEAGYNSPLHF
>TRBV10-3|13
CAITIGRDTEAFF
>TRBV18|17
CASSPPGLANSYNEQFF
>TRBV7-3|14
CASSWGGSTGELFF
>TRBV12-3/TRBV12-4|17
CASSLAPFSGGNNEQFF
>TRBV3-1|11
CASSQNYGYTF
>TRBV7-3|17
CASSQRGAGGGNNEQFF